Listed here are 19 T cell receptor beta chains from one sample, sequenced in a study of cytomegalovirus exposure and HLA in healthy donors. PCR primers comprised 60 Vbeta and 13 Jbeta primers. Assay used: immunoSEQ multiplex PCR; TCRdb lists only in-frame clones, some missing. The table lists around 180,000 clones, around 84% of them singletons, with 1% in the top ten. Specimen: PBMCs. The receptor set was obtained from a boy between 2 and 15 years old in good health and CMV-seronegative.

The CDR3 region is CASSLAPYLGTDTQYF. The CDR3 DNA reads TGTGCCAGCAGCTTAGCACCCTACCTCGGGACAGATACGCAGTATTTT. The rearrangement uses TRBV7-9 and TRBJ2-3; D remains ambiguous. The CDR3 extends over 16 amino acids. The germline gives CDR1 SEHNR, CDR2 FQNEAQ (reference sequence). The ends were cut back, 0 bases at V and 3 bases at J, with 13 bases in the middle.

The rearrangement joins TRBV28 to TRBJ1-1; D unresolved. The CDR3 consists of 13 residues. Germline V CDR1 and CDR2: MDHEN, SYDVKM. V was pared by 7 bases and J by 2 bases, with 11 bases between. For the CDR3, the DNA is TGTGCCAGCAACCCAACGGTTAACACTGAAGCTTTCTTT. Translation gives CASNPTVNTEAFF.

The chain uses TRBV18 and TRBJ1-2; D uncertain. This CDR3 is 15 amino acids long. V lost 2 bases and J lost 5, with 15 bases in between. The germline V gene has CDR1 KGHSH and CDR2 LQKENI. CDR3 DNA sequence: TGTGCCAGCTCACCAAAGACTGGGGAGATATATGGCTACACCTTC. Amino acids: CASSPKTGEIYGYTF.

This clone was counted only a few times. V and J are TRBV4-1 and TRBJ1-1, with D perhaps matching TRBD1 (5 bases). The V and J ends lost 2 bases and 0 bases respectively, with 10 bases between them. The CDR3 sequence is 15 residues long. Germline V gives CDR1 MGHRA, CDR2 YSYEKL. Here the CDR3 DNA reads TGCGCCAGCAGCCAACTGCCAGGGATGAACACTGAAGCTTTCTTT. The encoded protein is CASSQLPGMNTEAFF.

The gene calls are TRBV7-2 and TRBJ1-6; TRBD1 matches at 8 bases. CDR3 size: 15 residues. Germline CDR1 SGHTA, CDR2 FQGNSA. V lost 1 base and J lost 13; bases outside the gene matches: 9. CDR3 sequence reads: CASSLGTGGGMPLHF. The CDR3 DNA reads as TGTGCCAGCAGCTTAGGTACAGGGGGGGGAATGCCCCTCCACTTT.

The chain combines TRBV6-5 with TRBJ1-1; TRBD1 matches 10 bases. Per the germline V gene, CDR1 is MNHEY and CDR2 is SVGAGI. Trimming at V came to 6 bases and at J to 3 bases, leaving 4 bases not matched to a gene. This CDR3 contains 14 residues. CDR3 protein: CASRATGGYTEAFF. The CDR3 DNA reads TGTGCCAGCAGGGCGACAGGGGGCTACACTGAAGCTTTCTTT.

The chain has TRBV7-9 and TRBJ2-5; 7 bases line up with TRBD2. Germline CDR1 and CDR2: SEHNR and FQNEAQ (reference sequence). The CDR3 is 17 amino acids. The ends lost 3 bases at V and 5 bases at J; junction bases unmatched: 15. The CDR3: CASSLGGTPGGGETQYF. CDR3 nucleotide sequence: TGTGCCAGCAGCTTGGGAGGGACTCCGGGAGGAGGGGAGACCCAGTACTTC.

This chain connects TRBV5-6 to TRBJ1-1; D may be TRBD1 (5 bases). The CDR3 runs to 14 residues. Trimming removed 3 bases at V and 1 base at J, with 10 bases between. Per the germline V gene, CDR1 is SGHDT and CDR2 is YYEEEE. The CDR3 is CASSSLGGNTEAFF. The CDR3 DNA reads as TGTGCCAGCAGCTCCTTGGGGGGGAACACTGAAGCTTTCTTT.

The rearrangement joins TRBV10-3 to TRBJ1-6; 7 positions agree with TRBD1. V shed 7 bases, J shed 8 bases, and the junction held 11 bases outside the gene matches. Germline values: CDR1 ENHRY, CDR2 SYGVKD. The CDR3 sequence is 15 residues long. CDR3 nucleotide sequence: TGTGCCATCAAAACGACAGGGCATGAGGATTCACCCCTCCACTTT. Amino acids: CAIKTTGHEDSPLHF.

This clone was observed once. The CDR3 sequence is CASRRQGSTDTQYF. The CDR3 region has the DNA TGTGCCAGCAGACGGCAGGGGAGCACAGATACGCAGTATTTT. The rearrangement joins TRBV2 to TRBJ2-3, with D perhaps TRBD1 (6 bases). The CDR3 consists of 14 residues. CDR1 is SNHLY and CDR2 is FYNNEI in the germline V gene. Trimming left V 6 bases short and J 0 bases short, with 10 bases between.

The chain uses TRBV5-6 and TRBJ1-4; D is possibly TRBD1 (6 bases). V was clipped by 1 base and J by 4 bases, with 11 bases between them. Looked up from germline, CDR1 is SGHDT and CDR2 is YYEEEE. The CDR3 has 15 amino acids. DNA for the CDR3: TGTGCCAGCAGCTTGAGGACAGTAGATAATGAAAAACTGTTTTTT. It translates to CASSLRTVDNEKLFF.

This clone has more than one count but fewer than ten. The V gene is TRBV28, the J gene TRBJ1-2, with 10 bases matching TRBD1. CDR1 is MDHEN, CDR2 SYDVKM, per germline. V was clipped by 6 bases and J by 4 bases; unmatched bases: 5. The CDR3 sequence is 14 residues long. Here the CDR3 reads CASSPDRGGYGYTF. The CDR3 DNA reads as TGTGCCAGCAGCCCGGACAGGGGGGGCTATGGCTACACCTTC.

The rearrangement links TRBV28 to TRBJ2-7, with TRBD2 matching over 15 bases. Germline loops: CDR1 MDHEN, CDR2 SYDVKM. This CDR3 comprises 16 residues. Trimming at V came to 5 bases and at J to 6 bases, leaving 8 bases not matched to a gene. The CDR3 sequence: CASSLPRTSGRGEQYF. The CDR3 DNA is TGTGCCAGCAGTCTTCCCCGGACTAGCGGGAGGGGCGAGCAGTACTTC. Filled out from reference TRBV28 and TRBJ2-7, the complete variable domain reads DVKVTQSSRYLVKRTGEKVFLECVQDMDHENMFWYRQDPGLGLRLIYFSYDVKMKEKGDIPEGYSVSREKKERFSLILESASTNQTSMYLCASSLPRTSGRGEQYFGPGTRLTVT.

V is TRBV30 and J is TRBJ1-2; a weak D match, TRBD1 (5 bases). The CDR3 runs to 13 residues. Germline loops: CDR1 GTSNPN, CDR2 SVGIG (reference sequence). The V end was cut by 0 bases, the J end by 8 bases, with 13 bases between. The CDR3 nucleotides are TGTGCCTGGAGTGTCAGACAGTCTAGGGGCTACACCTTC. Translation gives CAWSVRQSRGYTF. The full variable domain, its missing parts supplied by reference TRBV30 and TRBJ1-2, is SQTIHQWPATLVQPVGSPLSLECTVEGTSNPNLYWYRQAAGRGLQLLFYSVGIGQISSEVPQNLSASRPQDRQFILSSKKLLLSDSGFYLCAWSVRQSRGYTFGSGTRLTVV.

The V and J genes are TRBV27 and TRBJ1-2, with TRBD1 matching over 9 bases. The CDR3 runs 13 residues. The V gene's germline CDR1 is MNHEY and CDR2 SMNVEV (reference sequence). J was trimmed by 7 bases and V by 5 bases; bases with no gene match: 5. CDR3 sequence (DNA): TGTGCCAGCAGTCAAACAGGGGGCAGTGGCTACACCTTC. This translates into CASSQTGGSGYTF.

The rearrangement uses TRBV2 and TRBJ2-7; TRBD2 is a possible D gene (5 bases). The CDR3 extends over 13 amino acids. From germline, CDR1 is SNHLY and CDR2 FYNNEI. Trimming left V 0 bases short and J 3 bases short, with 6 bases between. Written as DNA, the CDR3 is TGTGCCAGCAGTGAAGCCCGGGACTACGAGCAGTACTTC. Amino acids: CASSEARDYEQYF.

The table lists this clone with a few counts. The chain employs TRBV27 and TRBJ2-1, with 11 bases aligning to TRBD2. The CDR3 sequence is 18 residues long. The germline gives CDR1 MNHEY, CDR2 SMNVEV (reference sequence). V shed 6 bases, J shed 0 bases, and the junction held 10 bases outside the gene matches. CDR3 amino acids: CASSQGLAVLRSYNEQFF. The CDR3 DNA follows: TGTGCCAGCAGCCAGGGACTAGCGGTCCTCCGCTCCTACAATGAGCAGTTCTTC.

The chain couples TRBV5-1 to TRBJ1-6; the D gene is possibly TRBD1 (6 bases). Germline V CDR1 and CDR2: SGHRS, YFSETQ. V lost 3 bases and J 9 bases, leaving 13 bases between the germline ends. The CDR3 totals 14 residues. This CDR3 reads CASSYGQMGSPLHF. The CDR3 DNA is TGCGCCAGCAGCTACGGACAGATGGGTTCACCCCTCCACTTT.

The chain joins TRBV19 to TRBJ2-7; 7 nucleotides align to TRBD2. The J call may be incorrect, as the DNA end agrees better with TRBJ2-5. Germline CDR1 is LNHDA and CDR2 is SQIVND (reference sequence). The CDR3 sequence is 15 residues long. CDR3 coding DNA: TGTGCCAGTAGACATAGCGGGTCCCGAGGGGAGACCCAGTACTTC. Its translation: CASRHSGSRGETQYF.